This T cell receptor (beta chain) was recorded in a study of long-term antiretroviral therapy in people with HIV. Samples were assayed with immunoSEQ v3.0 at survey level. The table came from immunoSEQ multiplex PCR; TCRdb's copy has only in-frame clones and leaves some out. Of 25,000 to 35,000 clones in the sample, more than 85% were seen once. Findings and caveats of the study: Researchers lacked any data on ART adherence, viral resistance or therapy changes.

Trimming removed 4 bases at V and 4 bases at J, with 13 bases between. The CDR3 covers 14 residues. Germline values: CDR1 SNHLY, CDR2 FYNNEI. About this clone: Its antigen remains unknown.

The rearrangement uses TRBV2 and TRBJ1-1, with D tentatively TRBD1 (6 bases). This receptor was taken from a man over 45 with HIV. This specimen consisted of unsorted PBMCs, obtained approximately 5 years before starting antiretroviral therapy. The DNA for the CDR3 is TGTGCCAGCAGTGCTGGGGGAGGGGGCACTGAAGCTTTCTTT. Its protein product is CASSAGGGGTEAFF.